The rows below give T cell receptor beta chains drawn from one sample of a study of CD8+ T cells in alopecia areata. Only in-frame clones appear in the TCRdb table, and some are missing; sequencing was by immunoSEQ multiplex PCR. The sample consists of about 200,000 clones, roughly 64% of them appearing once. The source was CD4+ T cells sorted from blood, collected at week 24, from a patient treated with tofacitinib. The receptors were gathered from a human donor with alopecia areata. CDR3s include the opening cysteine and the closing phenylalanine or tryptophan. The order of the fields is J gene, clone size, D gene, V gene, CDR3 DNA, CDR3 protein. The D gene is left open where the match is weak. Some rows have no size entry. The others give once, few or many, or a class for an expanded clone.

j_call: TRBJ2-3; clone_size: .; d_call: .; v_call: TRBV6-6; cdr3_nt: TGTGCCAGCAGCCCGGTCACAGATACGCAGTATTTT; cdr3_aa: CASSPVTDTQYF
j_call: TRBJ1-5; clone_size: .; d_call: .; v_call: TRBV25-1; cdr3_nt: TGTGCCAGCAGTGAGATCAGGAACAGCGCAAATCAGCCCCAGCATTTT; cdr3_aa: CASSEIRNSANQPQHF
j_call: TRBJ1-2; clone_size: .; d_call: .; v_call: TRBV20-1; cdr3_nt: TGCAGTGCTAGGCGGACTGATGGCTACACCTTC; cdr3_aa: CSARRTDGYTF
j_call: TRBJ2-1; clone_size: .; d_call: .; v_call: TRBV27; cdr3_nt: TGTGCCAGCACCCACCGGGGCGCCTCCAACAATGAGCAGTTCTTC; cdr3_aa: CASTHRGASNNEQFF
j_call: TRBJ2-2; clone_size: .; d_call: .; v_call: TRBV27; cdr3_nt: TGTGCCAGCAGGGGCCGGTGGATCGCGTTTTTT; cdr3_aa: CASRGRWIAFF
j_call: TRBJ2-3; clone_size: .; d_call: .; v_call: TRBV19; cdr3_nt: TGTGCCAGTAGTATAAATAGTCTCAGGGATACGCAGTATTTT; cdr3_aa: CASSINSLRDTQYF
j_call: TRBJ1-4; clone_size: few; d_call: TRBD1; v_call: TRBV29-1; cdr3_nt: TGCAGCGTTGGGGACAGGGGTCCTTGGGAAAAACTGTTTTTT; cdr3_aa: CSVGDRGPWEKLFF
j_call: TRBJ2-7; clone_size: few; d_call: TRBD1; v_call: TRBV7-2; cdr3_nt: TGTGCCAGCAGCTTAATGCAGGGGGCGGGCGAGCAGTACTTC; cdr3_aa: CASSLMQGAGEQYF
j_call: TRBJ2-7; clone_size: .; d_call: TRBD2; v_call: TRBV6-6; cdr3_nt: TGTGCCAGCAGTTTCGGGACTAGCGAGTCCTACGAGCAGTACTTC; cdr3_aa: CASSFGTSESYEQYF
j_call: TRBJ1-1; clone_size: few; d_call: .; v_call: TRBV5-1; cdr3_nt: TGCGCCAGCAGCTTGATTCAGGGGACCGAAGCTTTCTTT; cdr3_aa: CASSLIQGTEAFF
j_call: TRBJ1-1; clone_size: .; d_call: .; v_call: TRBV14; cdr3_nt: TGTGCCAGCAGCCGGGGGTGGGCTGAAGCTTTCTTT; cdr3_aa: CASSRGWAEAFF
j_call: TRBJ1-5; clone_size: once; d_call: .; v_call: TRBV5-1; cdr3_nt: TGCGCCAGCAGCTTGGCTGGATTTAGCAATCAGCCCCAGCATTTT; cdr3_aa: CASSLAGFSNQPQHF
j_call: TRBJ2-7; clone_size: once; d_call: TRBD2; v_call: TRBV30; cdr3_nt: TGTGCCTGGAGGCTAGCGGCCTACGAGCAGTACTTC; cdr3_aa: CAWRLAAYEQYF
j_call: TRBJ1-1; clone_size: .; d_call: .; v_call: TRBV30; cdr3_nt: TGTGCCTGGAGGGTAGGACCTCTGAACACTGAAGCTTTCTTT; cdr3_aa: CAWRVGPLNTEAFF
j_call: TRBJ1-2; clone_size: .; d_call: .; v_call: TRBV7-9; cdr3_nt: TGTGCCAGCAGCCAGGGTGCTAATGGCTACACCTTC; cdr3_aa: CASSQGANGYTF
j_call: TRBJ1-1; clone_size: .; d_call: .; v_call: TRBV7-8; cdr3_nt: TGTGCCAGCAGCTTAGAGCGGCTCAGGCGGAGAGAAACTGAAGCTTTCTTT; cdr3_aa: CASSLERLRRRETEAFF
j_call: TRBJ2-7; clone_size: .; d_call: TRBD1; v_call: TRBV7-9; cdr3_nt: TGTGCCAGCGGCAGGACAGGGGCAACCTACGAGCAGTACTTC; cdr3_aa: CASGRTGATYEQYF
j_call: TRBJ2-3; clone_size: .; d_call: .; v_call: TRBV5-4; cdr3_nt: TGTGCCAGCAGCTTGGCCCAAGGGCTCACAGATACGCAGTATTTT; cdr3_aa: CASSLAQGLTDTQYF
j_call: TRBJ2-7; clone_size: .; d_call: .; v_call: TRBV7-2; cdr3_nt: TGTGCCAGCAGCTCCGATACAGGTACCGAGCAGTACTTC; cdr3_aa: CASSSDTGTEQYF
j_call: TRBJ2-1; clone_size: .; d_call: TRBD2; v_call: TRBV5-1; cdr3_nt: TGCGCCAGCAGCCCTGGGACTAGCGGGTCTCTTAATGAGCAGTTCTTC; cdr3_aa: CASSPGTSGSLNEQFF
j_call: TRBJ2-2; clone_size: many; d_call: TRBD2; v_call: TRBV19; cdr3_nt: TGTGCCAGTAGTATTCTAAGCGGGGGCGGGGAGCTGTTTTTT; cdr3_aa: CASSILSGGGELFF
j_call: TRBJ2-1; clone_size: .; d_call: TRBD1; v_call: TRBV29-1; cdr3_nt: TGCAGCGTTGAAAGGGGAACAGGGGGCGATGAGCAGTTCTTC; cdr3_aa: CSVERGTGGDEQFF
j_call: TRBJ1-1; clone_size: few; d_call: .; v_call: TRBV5-1; cdr3_nt: TGCGCCAGCAGCTATGACAGGCACAACACTGAAGCTTTCTTT; cdr3_aa: CASSYDRHNTEAFF
j_call: TRBJ2-3; clone_size: few; d_call: TRBD1; v_call: TRBV5-1; cdr3_nt: TGCGCCAGCAGCTTGACAGGGGCTGGGGATACGCAGTATTTT; cdr3_aa: CASSLTGAGDTQYF
j_call: TRBJ2-7; clone_size: .; d_call: TRBD1; v_call: TRBV2; cdr3_nt: TGTGCCAGCAGTGTTGGCAGGGGGAATTCCGAGCAGTACTTC; cdr3_aa: CASSVGRGNSEQYF
j_call: TRBJ1-1; clone_size: few; d_call: .; v_call: TRBV27; cdr3_nt: TGTGCCAGCAGTTTAGGGAGGGCCTGGACTGAAGCTTTCTTT; cdr3_aa: CASSLGRAWTEAFF
j_call: TRBJ1-2; clone_size: once; d_call: .; v_call: TRBV7-2; cdr3_nt: TGTGCCAGCAGCGGACGCTATGGCTACACCTTC; cdr3_aa: CASSGRYGYTF
j_call: TRBJ2-7; clone_size: .; d_call: .; v_call: TRBV11-2; cdr3_nt: TGTGCCAGCAGCGCTACAGGGATCTACGAGCAGTACTTC; cdr3_aa: CASSATGIYEQYF
j_call: TRBJ2-5; clone_size: .; d_call: .; v_call: TRBV4-1; cdr3_nt: TGCGCCAGCAGCCAAGACCCTTCCGACTGGGGGTTACAAGAGACCCAGTACTTC; cdr3_aa: CASSQDPSDWGLQETQYF
j_call: TRBJ2-5; clone_size: few; d_call: TRBD1; v_call: TRBV4-2; cdr3_nt: TGTGCCAGCAGCCAAGGGACAGGGGGAGAGACCCAGTACTTC; cdr3_aa: CASSQGTGGETQYF
j_call: TRBJ2-7; clone_size: .; d_call: .; v_call: TRBV15; cdr3_nt: TGTGCCACCAGCAGAGATTCAAGGCAGGGGCACGAGCAGTACTTC; cdr3_aa: CATSRDSRQGHEQYF
j_call: TRBJ2-1; clone_size: .; d_call: .; v_call: TRBV18; cdr3_nt: TGTGCCAGCTCACCAAACAATGAGCAGTTCTTC; cdr3_aa: CASSPNNEQFF
j_call: TRBJ2-2; clone_size: few; d_call: TRBD1; v_call: TRBV9; cdr3_nt: TGTGCCAGCAGCGTAGCGAGCGGGACAGGGGGGACCGGGGAGCTGTTTTTT; cdr3_aa: CASSVASGTGGTGELFF
j_call: TRBJ2-7; clone_size: .; d_call: .; v_call: TRBV5-4; cdr3_nt: TGTGCCAGCAGCCCGGAGGTCCGGGGGACTTCCTACGAGCAGTACTTC; cdr3_aa: CASSPEVRGTSYEQYF
j_call: TRBJ2-7; clone_size: .; d_call: TRBD2; v_call: TRBV29-1; cdr3_nt: TGCAGCGTTTCCGGACTAGCCTACGAGCAGTACTTC; cdr3_aa: CSVSGLAYEQYF
j_call: TRBJ2-5; clone_size: few; d_call: TRBD2; v_call: TRBV7-2; cdr3_nt: TGTGCCAGCAGCACCCAAGCGGGGCTCCTCCAAGAGACCCAGTACTTC; cdr3_aa: CASSTQAGLLQETQYF
j_call: TRBJ2-3; clone_size: .; d_call: .; v_call: TRBV7-3; cdr3_nt: TGTGCCAGCAGCCAGGGAGGATCCTACACAGATACGCAGTATTTT; cdr3_aa: CASSQGGSYTDTQYF
j_call: TRBJ2-5; clone_size: once; d_call: TRBD1; v_call: TRBV18; cdr3_nt: TGTGCCAGCTCACCAAGGGACAGGGCCATTTGGGAGACCCAGTACTTC; cdr3_aa: CASSPRDRAIWETQYF
j_call: TRBJ1-2; clone_size: .; d_call: .; v_call: TRBV7-2; cdr3_nt: TGTGCCAGCAGCCCCGGGATTCGCGCTAACTATGGCTACACCTTC; cdr3_aa: CASSPGIRANYGYTF
j_call: TRBJ2-7; clone_size: few; d_call: .; v_call: TRBV7-6; cdr3_nt: TGTGCCAGCAGCTTAGGTAGGGCAGGGTCACCCGGCGAGCAGTACTTC; cdr3_aa: CASSLGRAGSPGEQYF
j_call: TRBJ2-3; clone_size: once; d_call: .; v_call: TRBV5-1; cdr3_nt: TGCGCCAGCAGCTTAAGCGGGAGCACAGATACGCAGTATTTT; cdr3_aa: CASSLSGSTDTQYF
j_call: TRBJ2-3; clone_size: once; d_call: .; v_call: TRBV5-1; cdr3_nt: TGCGCCAGCAGCTTCGCAGATACGCAGTATTTT; cdr3_aa: CASSFADTQYF
j_call: TRBJ2-1; clone_size: few; d_call: TRBD2; v_call: TRBV7-3; cdr3_nt: TGTGCCAGCAGCTTAGGACTAGCGGGGAACAATGAGCAGTTCTTC; cdr3_aa: CASSLGLAGNNEQFF
j_call: TRBJ2-3; clone_size: .; d_call: .; v_call: TRBV30; cdr3_nt: TGTGCCTACAACTCCCAACTCGATAGTGGCACAGATACGCAGTATTTT; cdr3_aa: CAYNSQLDSGTDTQYF
j_call: TRBJ2-1; clone_size: few; d_call: TRBD2; v_call: TRBV19; cdr3_nt: TGTGCCAGTAGCTTCGCCGGGACTAGCGGGTTGGGTGAGCAGTTCTTC; cdr3_aa: CASSFAGTSGLGEQFF
j_call: TRBJ1-2; clone_size: .; d_call: .; v_call: TRBV2; cdr3_nt: TGTGCCAGCAGTGAAGCGCTAGGGGACGCTGTCTATGGCTACACCTTC; cdr3_aa: CASSEALGDAVYGYTF
j_call: TRBJ1-3; clone_size: .; d_call: .; v_call: TRBV29-1; cdr3_nt: TGCAGCGTTGAGGGCAGTTTCTCTGGAAACACCATATATTTT; cdr3_aa: CSVEGSFSGNTIYF
j_call: TRBJ2-7; clone_size: .; d_call: .; v_call: TRBV29-1; cdr3_nt: TGCAGCGTTGAAGACAGGTACACCTACGAGCAGTACTTC; cdr3_aa: CSVEDRYTYEQYF
j_call: TRBJ1-1; clone_size: .; d_call: .; v_call: TRBV18; cdr3_nt: TGTGCCAGCTCCTTCGGGGAGGGGAACACTGAAGCTTTCTTT; cdr3_aa: CASSFGEGNTEAFF
j_call: TRBJ1-2; clone_size: .; d_call: .; v_call: TRBV14; cdr3_nt: TGTGCCAGCAGCCAAGAATGGGGGCCCTATGGCTACACCTTC; cdr3_aa: CASSQEWGPYGYTF
j_call: TRBJ2-5; clone_size: few; d_call: TRBD1; v_call: TRBV2; cdr3_nt: TGTGCCAGCAGCCTCGGACAGGGGGTTTTAGAGACCCAGTACTTC; cdr3_aa: CASSLGQGVLETQYF
j_call: TRBJ2-7; clone_size: .; d_call: TRBD1; v_call: TRBV4-1; cdr3_nt: TGCGCCAGCAGCCACCACACCGACAGGGGGGTCGAGCAGTACTTC; cdr3_aa: CASSHHTDRGVEQYF
j_call: TRBJ2-7; clone_size: few; d_call: .; v_call: TRBV6-1; cdr3_nt: TGTGCCAGCAGTGTAGAAGATCAATCACACGAGCAGTACTTC; cdr3_aa: CASSVEDQSHEQYF
j_call: TRBJ1-5; clone_size: few; d_call: TRBD1; v_call: TRBV5-1; cdr3_nt: TGCGCCAGCAGCTTGGGGGACAGGCGTAATCAGCCCCAGCATTTT; cdr3_aa: CASSLGDRRNQPQHF
j_call: TRBJ2-7; clone_size: .; d_call: TRBD1; v_call: TRBV28; cdr3_nt: TGTGCCAGCAATCAACAGGGGGGAAGGTCCTACGAGCAGTACTTC; cdr3_aa: CASNQQGGRSYEQYF
j_call: TRBJ2-7; clone_size: few; d_call: .; v_call: TRBV10-2; cdr3_nt: TGCGCCAGCAGTGCGACTGCCTACGAGCAGTACTTC; cdr3_aa: CASSATAYEQYF
j_call: TRBJ1-5; clone_size: .; d_call: .; v_call: TRBV27; cdr3_nt: TGTGCCAGCGCCAGGATTGACATGGATCAGCCCCAGCATTTT; cdr3_aa: CASARIDMDQPQHF
j_call: TRBJ2-1; clone_size: few; d_call: .; v_call: TRBV7-2; cdr3_nt: TGTGCCAGCAGCCGAGAGGGAGGGGGCTACAATGAGCAGTTCTTC; cdr3_aa: CASSREGGGYNEQFF
j_call: TRBJ1-2; clone_size: few; d_call: TRBD1; v_call: TRBV7-2; cdr3_nt: TGTGCCAGCAGGACACCGGGACAGATCTATGGCTACACCTTC; cdr3_aa: CASRTPGQIYGYTF
j_call: TRBJ2-5; clone_size: .; d_call: .; v_call: TRBV9; cdr3_nt: TGTGCCAGCAGCGTAGCGGCCGGCCAAGAGACCCAGTACTTC; cdr3_aa: CASSVAAGQETQYF